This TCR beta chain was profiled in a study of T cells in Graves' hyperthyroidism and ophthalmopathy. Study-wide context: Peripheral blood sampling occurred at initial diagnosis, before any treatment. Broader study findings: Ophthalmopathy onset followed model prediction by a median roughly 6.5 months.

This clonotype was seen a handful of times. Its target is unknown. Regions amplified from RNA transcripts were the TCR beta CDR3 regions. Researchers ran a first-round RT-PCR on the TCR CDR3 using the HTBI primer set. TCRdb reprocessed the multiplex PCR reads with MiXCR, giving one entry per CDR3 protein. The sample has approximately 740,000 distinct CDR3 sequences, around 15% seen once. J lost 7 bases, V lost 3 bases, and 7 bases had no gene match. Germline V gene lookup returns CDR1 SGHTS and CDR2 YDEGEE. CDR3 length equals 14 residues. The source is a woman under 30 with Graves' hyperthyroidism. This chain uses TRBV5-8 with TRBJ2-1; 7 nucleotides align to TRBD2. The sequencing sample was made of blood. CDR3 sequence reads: CASSYQAGMNEQFF. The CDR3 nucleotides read TGTGCCAGCAGCTACCAAGCGGGAATGAATGAGCAGTTCTTC.